The T cell receptor (beta chain) described here comes from a study of shared clonotypes between healthy human individuals. Study-wide findings and caveats: Compared with clonotypes that all four donors shared, non-shared clonotypes had lower generation probabilities. Sharing across a few donors was seen in 4% to 6.5% of naive CD4 clonotypes.

Once extracted for a subset, genomic DNA was divided evenly among several immunoSEQ plates. The method was immunoSEQ multiplex PCR; TCRdb's version includes in-frame clones alone and lacks a portion of them. The sample has about 300,000 clones, about 74% seen once. With respect to this clone: Its specificity is unknown.

The TCR sequence derives from a man younger than 40 in good health. Sequenced material: memory CD4+ T cells sorted from blood. Subset meaning: CD45RA-negative fraction.

The CDR3 nucleotides are TGTGCCAGCGGAAGAGGGCCGAACACTGAAGCTTTCTTT. It translates to CASGRGPNTEAFF. This chain joins TRBV28 and TRBJ1-1; no reliable D call. Trimming removed 8 bases from V and 1 base from J, with 11 bases in between. This CDR3 comprises 13 residues. The germline CDR1 and CDR2 sequences are MDHEN and SYDVKM. Together with reference TRBV28 and TRBJ1-1, the CDR3 gives the full variable domain: DVKVTQSSRYLVKRTGEKVFLECVQDMDHENMFWYRQDPGLGLRLIYFSYDVKMKEKGDIPEGYSVSREKKERFSLILESASTNQTSMYLCASGRGPNTEAFFGQGTRLTVV.